The rows below give T cell receptor beta chains drawn from one sample of a study of blood T cell repertoires in COVID-19. Produced via immunoSEQ multiplex PCR; TCRdb's table is partial and in-frame only. The sample holds approximately 300,000 clones, 90% seen once. The sample was peripheral blood. The receptor source for this set is a woman aged 30 to 39 with COVID-19, enrolled during active disease. Both conserved end residues are part of each CDR3. Each record gives: CDR3 DNA, CDR3 protein, J gene, D gene, V gene, clone size. D genes are given only for firm matches. Size values are once, few and many counts, or a class for expanded clones, and some rows have none.

DNA: TGTGCCATCAGTGTGGGACTAGCGGGGGTCTCCTACGAGCAGTACTTC
CDR3: CAISVGLAGVSYEQYF
J: TRBJ2-7
D: TRBD2
V: TRBV10-3
size: NA

DNA: TGTGCCAGCAGTCGCCGGACAGGTAACACTGAAGCTTTCTTT
CDR3: CASSRRTGNTEAFF
J: TRBJ1-1
D: TRBD1
V: TRBV6-5
size: NA

DNA: TGTGCCAGTAGTAGGGAGTGGGGCAATGAGCAGTTCTTC
CDR3: CASSREWGNEQFF
J: TRBJ2-1
D: NA
V: TRBV19
size: NA

DNA: TGTGCCAGCAGCTTGGACTACAGGAATAATGAAAAACTGTTTTTT
CDR3: CASSLDYRNNEKLFF
J: TRBJ1-4
D: NA
V: TRBV5-5
size: NA

DNA: TGCGCCAGCAGTCAACACGGACAGCCGGGCACTGGAAACACCATATATTTT
CDR3: CASSQHGQPGTGNTIYF
J: TRBJ1-3
D: NA
V: TRBV23-1
size: NA

DNA: TGTGCCAGCAGCTTGCAGGGGAGCTTCACAGATACGCAGTATTTT
CDR3: CASSLQGSFTDTQYF
J: TRBJ2-3
D: NA
V: TRBV7-6
size: NA

DNA: TGTGCCAGCAGCTTAGACAGGGGGCAGCCCCAGCATTTT
CDR3: CASSLDRGQPQHF
J: TRBJ1-5
D: TRBD1
V: TRBV11-2
size: NA

DNA: TGTGCCAGCAGCTACCCCAACCTAGCGGAGACAGATACGCAGTATTTT
CDR3: CASSYPNLAETDTQYF
J: TRBJ2-3
D: TRBD2
V: TRBV7-8
size: NA

DNA: TGTGCCAGCGGGGACAGGGCGCTTAACAATGAGCAGTTCTTC
CDR3: CASGDRALNNEQFF
J: TRBJ2-1
D: TRBD1
V: TRBV6-5
size: NA

DNA: TGTGCCAGCAGTTCTTACACCGGGGAGCTGTTTTTT
CDR3: CASSSYTGELFF
J: TRBJ2-2
D: NA
V: TRBV6-5
size: NA

DNA: TGTGCCAGCAGCTTCCGACAGGGAGGCCCTTCCTCCTACGAGCAGTACTTC
CDR3: CASSFRQGGPSSYEQYF
J: TRBJ2-7
D: NA
V: TRBV5-5
size: NA

DNA: TGTGCCAGCAGCCCAGAGGGGGATCAGCCCCAGCATTTT
CDR3: CASSPEGDQPQHF
J: TRBJ1-5
D: NA
V: TRBV6-5
size: NA

DNA: TGTGCCAGCAGCAGTTGGAGTCACACTGAAGCTTTCTTT
CDR3: CASSSWSHTEAFF
J: TRBJ1-1
D: NA
V: TRBV14
size: NA

DNA: TGCGCCAGCAGCCTCGGGACAGGGCCTTCCTACGAGCAGTACTTC
CDR3: CASSLGTGPSYEQYF
J: TRBJ2-7
D: TRBD1
V: TRBV4-3
size: NA

DNA: TGTGCCAGCAGCTTAGTGGCTAGCGGGAGAAGGATGAACACCGGGGAGCTGTTTTTT
CDR3: CASSLVASGRRMNTGELFF
J: TRBJ2-2
D: TRBD2
V: TRBV7-2
size: NA

DNA: TGCAGTGTTCCAACTCAGGTCGAGCAGTACTTC
CDR3: CSVPTQVEQYF
J: TRBJ2-7
D: NA
V: TRBV20-1
size: once

DNA: TGTGCCAGCGGCCAATACTACGAGCAGTACTTC
CDR3: CASGQYYEQYF
J: TRBJ2-7
D: NA
V: TRBV28
size: NA

DNA: TGTGCCAGCAACGCCGCCGGACAGGCTTACGAGCAGTACTTC
CDR3: CASNAAGQAYEQYF
J: TRBJ2-7
D: TRBD1
V: TRBV28
size: NA

DNA: TGTGCCAGCAGCTTAGATGGGGCGAGCAATCAGCCCCAGCATTTT
CDR3: CASSLDGASNQPQHF
J: TRBJ1-5
D: NA
V: TRBV5-5
size: NA

DNA: TGCAGCGTTGAAGACCCAACTAGCGGGAGGCAAGATACGCAGTATTTT
CDR3: CSVEDPTSGRQDTQYF
J: TRBJ2-3
D: TRBD2
V: TRBV29-1
size: NA

DNA: TGTGCCAGCAGCTCTACTAGAGGCTCAGATACGCAGTATTTT
CDR3: CASSSTRGSDTQYF
J: TRBJ2-3
D: NA
V: TRBV7-2
size: NA

DNA: TGTGCCAGCAGCTTTTTGACTAGCGGGGAGCTGTTTTTT
CDR3: CASSFLTSGELFF
J: TRBJ2-2
D: NA
V: TRBV9
size: NA

DNA: TGTGCCAGCTCACCCGGCGCAGGGATTAGCAATCAGCCCCAGCATTTT
CDR3: CASSPGAGISNQPQHF
J: TRBJ1-5
D: NA
V: TRBV18
size: NA